This paragraph covers one T cell receptor (beta chain) sequence. Its matching antigen is unknown. These data originate in a study of cytomegalovirus exposure and HLA in healthy donors. Whole-study results and caveats: Sequencing depth across donors, presence/absence analyses assumed, was roughly uniform. Reportedly, cytomegalovirus status was diagnosed with high sensitivity and specificity. Indistinguishability led to the exclusion of some V segments, TRBV6-2 and TRBV6-3 included. In a later analysis, TCR beta V- and J-gene trimming showed a link to a missense DCLRE1C variant.

Primers for the PCR totalled 60 Vbeta and 13 Jbeta. Profiled with immunoSEQ multiplex PCR; TCRdb holds only in-frame clones, not every one. The data hold 150,000 to 250,000 clones, with 85% observed a single time. V gave up 4 bases and J gave up 1 base, with 14 bases separating them. The CDR3 has 15 amino acids. Germline values: CDR1 SGHDT, CDR2 YYEEEE. Sequences were obtained from PBMCs. This TCR was recovered from a woman between 50 and 59 years old in good health and CMV-seronegative. The J gene is TRBJ1-1, the V gene TRBV5-6, with D possibly being TRBD1 (5 bases). The CDR3 loop is CASSARGGWNTEAFF. CDR3 in DNA: TGTGCCAGCAGCGCCCGCGGGGGGTGGAACACTGAAGCTTTCTTT. The full variable domain, its missing parts supplied by reference TRBV5-6 and TRBJ1-1, is DAGVTQSPTHLIKTRGQQVTLRCSPKSGHDTVSWYQQALGQGPQFIFQYYEEEERQRGNFPDRFSGHQFPNYSSELNVNALLLGDSALYLCASSARGGWNTEAFFGQGTRLTVV.